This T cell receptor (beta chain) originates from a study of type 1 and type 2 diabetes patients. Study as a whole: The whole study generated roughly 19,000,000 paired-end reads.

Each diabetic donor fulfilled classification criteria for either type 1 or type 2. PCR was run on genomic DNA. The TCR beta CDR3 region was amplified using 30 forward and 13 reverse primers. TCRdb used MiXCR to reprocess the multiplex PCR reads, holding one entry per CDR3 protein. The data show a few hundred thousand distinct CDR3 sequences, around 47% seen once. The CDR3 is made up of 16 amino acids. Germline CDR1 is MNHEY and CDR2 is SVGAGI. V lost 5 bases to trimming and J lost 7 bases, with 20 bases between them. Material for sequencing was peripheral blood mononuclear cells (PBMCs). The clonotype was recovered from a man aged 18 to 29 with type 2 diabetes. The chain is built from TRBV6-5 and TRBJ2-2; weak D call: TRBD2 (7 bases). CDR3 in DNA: TGTGCCAGCAGTCCGGTCGGGGGGCAGGGGATCGGGGAGCTGTTTTTT. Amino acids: CASSPVGGQGIGELFF.